Listed below are T cell receptor beta chains from one sample, sequenced in a study of T cells after posttransplantation cyclophosphamide. The method was immunoSEQ multiplex PCR; TCRdb's version includes in-frame clones alone and lacks a portion of them. Here the sample spans approximately 26,000 clones, roughly 88% being singletons. The sequencing sample was made of PBMCs. The receptors stem from a man aged 50 to 60. CDR3s include the opening cysteine and the closing phenylalanine or tryptophan. D genes are given only for firm matches. Not all rows give a size; the values are once, few, many and, for expanded clones, a class.

D gene,V gene,J gene,clone size,CDR3 DNA,CDR3 protein
TRBD1,TRBV6-5,TRBJ1-2,-,TGTGCCAGCAGTGAGACAGGGACCTATGGCTACACCTTC,CASSETGTYGYTF
TRBD2,TRBV7-8,TRBJ2-5,-,TGTGCCAGTAGCGGGCCCAACCAAGAGACCCAGTACTTC,CASSGPNQETQYF
TRBD1,TRBV5-1,TRBJ2-7,-,TGCGCCAGCAGCTTACAGGGGGACCCCTACGAGCAGTACTTC,CASSLQGDPYEQYF
TRBD1,TRBV19,TRBJ2-7,-,TGTGCCAGTAGTATAAAGACAGGGATGGGTTACGAGCAGTACTTC,CASSIKTGMGYEQYF
-,TRBV11-3,TRBJ1-4,-,TGTGCCAGCAGCTTGGGGCAGCCTAATGAAAAACTGTTTTTT,CASSLGQPNEKLFF
-,TRBV28,TRBJ2-1,-,TGTGCCAGCAGTCCCATTAGCTCCTACAATGAGCAGTTCTTC,CASSPISSYNEQFF
TRBD1,TRBV11-3,TRBJ2-1,-,TGTGCCAGCAGCGTTTTGGGACAGGGCCGTACGAATGAGCAGTTCTTC,CASSVLGQGRTNEQFF
-,TRBV6-6,TRBJ1-1,-,TGTGCCAGCAGTTTGGGAACAGGGCGCACTGAAGCTTTCTTT,CASSLGTGRTEAFF
-,TRBV6-1,TRBJ1-1,-,TGTGCCACCCAGGGCAGGAACACTGAAGCTTTCTTT,CATQGRNTEAFF
-,TRBV5-1,TRBJ1-1,-,TGCGCCAGCAGCTTGGCCGGCAGGTACACTGAAGCTTTCTTT,CASSLAGRYTEAFF
TRBD1,TRBV7-7,TRBJ2-5,-,TGTGCTAGCAGCCGGGACAGCCAAGAGACCCAGTACTTC,CASSRDSQETQYF
-,TRBV5-8,TRBJ2-7,-,TGTGCCAGCAGCTCGGCCACAGGCTACGAGCAGTACTTC,CASSSATGYEQYF
TRBD2,TRBV15,TRBJ2-5,-,TGTGCCACCAGCTGGGGACTAGCGGGGATAGAGACCCAGTACTTC,CATSWGLAGIETQYF
TRBD1,TRBV30,TRBJ1-5,-,TGTGCCTGGAGCGGCTCTCGGGCAGGGGGCGATCAGCCCCAGCATTTT,CAWSGSRAGGDQPQHF
-,TRBV7-9,TRBJ2-3,once,TGTGCCAGTGAAGCGGTGACTAGCACAGATACGCAGTATTTT,CASEAVTSTDTQYF
-,TRBV19,TRBJ2-2,once,TGTGCCAGTAGCCTACAGGGAGACGGGGAGCTGTTTTTT,CASSLQGDGELFF
-,TRBV10-3,TRBJ2-5,-,TGTGCCATCAGGAGCTCGACAGGGTCGGGGGAAGAGACCCAGTACTTC,CAIRSSTGSGEETQYF
-,TRBV5-1,TRBJ1-1,-,TGCGCCAGTCGCACCCCAGGCCTAAACACTGAAGCTTTCTTT,CASRTPGLNTEAFF
TRBD1,TRBV7-3,TRBJ1-2,-,TGTGCCAGCACCCTCGACAGGGACAGTGGCTACACCTTC,CASTLDRDSGYTF
TRBD2,TRBV5-4,TRBJ2-1,-,TGTGCCAGCAGCTCGACTAGCGGGAGTCGGCGGTTCTTC,CASSSTSGSRRFF
TRBD1,TRBV2,TRBJ1-2,-,TGTGCCAGCAGTTTTGGGACAGTAGCTAACGGCTACACCTTC,CASSFGTVANGYTF
TRBD1,TRBV6-5,TRBJ2-7,-,TGTGCCAGCAGTTACTCGATGGGACAGAGCTCCTACGAGCAGTACTTC,CASSYSMGQSSYEQYF
-,TRBV7-8,TRBJ2-7,-,TGTGCCAGCAGCCCTAGAATAACCTACGAGCAGTACTTC,CASSPRITYEQYF
-,TRBV19,TRBJ2-7,-,TGTGCCAGTAGGCGGTCGGCGGGGACCTACGAGCAGTACTTC,CASRRSAGTYEQYF
-,TRBV21-1,TRBJ2-4,few,TGTGCCAGCAGCATACAGGGGAATAGGTACATTCAGTACTTC,CASSIQGNRYIQYF
TRBD2,TRBV7-7,TRBJ2-1,-,TGTGCTAGCAGCTCCGGACTAGCGGGTCCTAATGAGCAGTTCTTC,CASSSGLAGPNEQFF
TRBD1,TRBV30,TRBJ2-1,-,TGTGCCTGGAGTGTATCAGGGGGTGGCGGGGAGCAGTTCTTC,CAWSVSGGGGEQFF
-,TRBV7-8,TRBJ2-3,-,TGTGCCAGCGGAGGGGTCCCTAGCACAGATACGCAGTATTTT,CASGGVPSTDTQYF
-,TRBV4-3,TRBJ1-1,-,TGCGCCAGCAGCCAAGATTTTTTGGGGGGTACTGAAGCTTTCTTT,CASSQDFLGGTEAFF
TRBD1,TRBV13,TRBJ2-7,-,TGTGCCAGCAGCAGGGGGCCCCCTTTCTACGAGCAGTACTTC,CASSRGPPFYEQYF
TRBD1,TRBV5-4,TRBJ1-2,-,TGTGCCAGCAGCCCCAACAGGGGGGGCTATGGCTACACCTTC,CASSPNRGGYGYTF
TRBD1,TRBV12-5,TRBJ1-5,-,TGTGCTAGTGCCCTAGTCTGGACAGGGGATTATAATCAGCCCCAGCATTTT,CASALVWTGDYNQPQHF
-,TRBV4-1,TRBJ2-3,-,TGCGCCAGCAGCCAACCCTTTCGACAGAGCCATACGCAGTATTTT,CASSQPFRQSHTQYF
-,TRBV5-6,TRBJ1-2,-,TGTGCCAGCAGCTATGACAGGTTATACGGCTACACCTTC,CASSYDRLYGYTF
TRBD1,TRBV28,TRBJ1-2,-,TGTGCCAGCAGTCCGGGGACAGCCTTGACCTGGTATGGCTACACCTTC,CASSPGTALTWYGYTF
-,TRBV30,TRBJ1-2,-,TGTGCCTGGGACCCCGCTCTGAGGTTTGGCTACACCTTC,CAWDPALRFGYTF
TRBD2,TRBV7-9,TRBJ2-2,-,TGTGCCAGCAGCTTAAGAGGACTAGTTCCCGGGGAGCTGTTTTTT,CASSLRGLVPGELFF
TRBD1,TRBV5-1,TRBJ1-4,-,TGCGCCAGCAGCTTGACAGGGGGAGCAACTAATGAAAAACTGTTTTTT,CASSLTGGATNEKLFF
-,TRBV30,TRBJ1-1,-,TGTGCCTGGAGACCTCAACCTTTTGGCAGAAACACTGAAGCTTTCTTT,CAWRPQPFGRNTEAFF